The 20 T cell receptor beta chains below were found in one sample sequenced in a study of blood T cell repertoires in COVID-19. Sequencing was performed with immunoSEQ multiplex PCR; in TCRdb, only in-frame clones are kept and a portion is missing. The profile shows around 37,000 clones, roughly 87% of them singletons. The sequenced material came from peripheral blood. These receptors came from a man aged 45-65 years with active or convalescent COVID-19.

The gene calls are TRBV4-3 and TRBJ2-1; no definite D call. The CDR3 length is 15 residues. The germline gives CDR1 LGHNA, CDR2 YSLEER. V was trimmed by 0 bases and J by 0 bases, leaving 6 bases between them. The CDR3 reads CASSQDSDSYNEQFF. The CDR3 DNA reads TGCGCCAGCAGCCAAGACAGTGACTCCTACAATGAGCAGTTCTTC.

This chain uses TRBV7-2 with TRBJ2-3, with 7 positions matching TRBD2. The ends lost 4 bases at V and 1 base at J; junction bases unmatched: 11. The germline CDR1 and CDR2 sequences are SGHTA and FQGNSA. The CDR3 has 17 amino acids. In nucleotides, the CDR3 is TGTGCCAGCAGCTCCCGGGCGGGGGAAGGACGCACAGATACGCAGTATTTT. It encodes CASSSRAGEGRTDTQYF.

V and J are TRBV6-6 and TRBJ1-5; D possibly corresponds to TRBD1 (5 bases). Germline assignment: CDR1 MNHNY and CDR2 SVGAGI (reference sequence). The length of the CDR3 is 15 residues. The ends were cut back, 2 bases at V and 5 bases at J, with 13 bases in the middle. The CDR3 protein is CASSYHAGVYQPQHF. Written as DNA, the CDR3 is TGTGCCAGCAGTTACCACGCGGGGGTCTATCAGCCCCAGCATTTT.

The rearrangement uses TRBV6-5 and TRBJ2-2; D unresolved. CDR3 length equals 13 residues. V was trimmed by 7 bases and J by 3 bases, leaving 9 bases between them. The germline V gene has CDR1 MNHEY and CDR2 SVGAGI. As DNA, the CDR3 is TGTGCCAGCATGAGAGTTGACACCGGGGAGCTGTTTTTT. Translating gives CASMRVDTGELFF.

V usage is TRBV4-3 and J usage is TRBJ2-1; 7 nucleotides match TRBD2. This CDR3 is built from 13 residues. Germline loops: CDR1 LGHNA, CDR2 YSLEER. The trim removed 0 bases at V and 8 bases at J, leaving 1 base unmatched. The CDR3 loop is CASSQDGGDEQFF. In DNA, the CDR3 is TGCGCCAGCAGCCAAGATGGGGGGGATGAGCAGTTCTTC.

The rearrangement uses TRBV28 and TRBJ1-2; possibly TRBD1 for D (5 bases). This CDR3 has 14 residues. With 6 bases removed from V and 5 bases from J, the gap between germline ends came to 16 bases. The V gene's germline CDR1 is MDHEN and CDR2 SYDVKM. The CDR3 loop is CASRTGTFYYGYTF. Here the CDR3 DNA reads TGTGCCAGCAGGACCGGGACTTTCTATTATGGCTACACCTTC.

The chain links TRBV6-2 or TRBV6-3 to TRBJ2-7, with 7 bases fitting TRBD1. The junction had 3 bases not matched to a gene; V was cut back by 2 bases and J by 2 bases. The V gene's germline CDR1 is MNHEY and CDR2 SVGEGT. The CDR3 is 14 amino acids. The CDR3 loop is CASSYRDSTYEQYF. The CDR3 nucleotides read TGTGCCAGCAGTTACCGGGACAGTACCTACGAGCAGTACTTC.

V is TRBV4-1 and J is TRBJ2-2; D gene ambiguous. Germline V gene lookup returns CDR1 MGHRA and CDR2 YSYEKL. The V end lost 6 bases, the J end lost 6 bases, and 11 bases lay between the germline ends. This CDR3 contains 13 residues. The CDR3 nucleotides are TGCGCCAGCAGTCGCGGTCGCGCCGGGGAGCTGTTTTTT. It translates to CASSRGRAGELFF.

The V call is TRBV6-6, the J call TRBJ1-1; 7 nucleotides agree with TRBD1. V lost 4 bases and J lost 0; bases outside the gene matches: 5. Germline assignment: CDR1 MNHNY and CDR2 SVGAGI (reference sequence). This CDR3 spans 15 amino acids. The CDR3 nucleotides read TGTGCCAGCAGTTCCGCCGGGACAGTGAACACTGAAGCTTTCTTT. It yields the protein CASSSAGTVNTEAFF.

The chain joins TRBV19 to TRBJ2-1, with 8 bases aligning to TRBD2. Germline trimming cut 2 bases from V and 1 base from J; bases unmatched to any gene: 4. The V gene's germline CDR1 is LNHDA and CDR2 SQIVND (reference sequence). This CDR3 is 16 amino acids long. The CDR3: CASSILAGGSYNEQFF. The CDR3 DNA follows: TGTGCCAGTAGTATACTCGCGGGAGGTTCCTACAATGAGCAGTTCTTC.

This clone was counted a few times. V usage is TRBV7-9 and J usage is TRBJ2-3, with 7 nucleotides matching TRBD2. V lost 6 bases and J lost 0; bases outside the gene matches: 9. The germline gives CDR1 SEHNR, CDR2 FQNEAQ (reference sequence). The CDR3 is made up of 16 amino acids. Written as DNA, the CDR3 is TGTGCCAGCAGGCCCCTCCGCGGGGGTAGCACAGATACGCAGTATTTT. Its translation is CASRPLRGGSTDTQYF.

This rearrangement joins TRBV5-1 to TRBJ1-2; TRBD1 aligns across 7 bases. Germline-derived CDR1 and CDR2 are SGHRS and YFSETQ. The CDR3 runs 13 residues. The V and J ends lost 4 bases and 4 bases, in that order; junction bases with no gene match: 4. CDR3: CASSPDRIYGYTF. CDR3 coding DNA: TGCGCCAGCAGCCCGGACAGGATCTATGGCTACACCTTC. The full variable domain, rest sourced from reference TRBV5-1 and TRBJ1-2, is KAGVTQTPRYLIKTRGQQVTLSCSPISGHRSVSWYQQTPGQGLQFLFEYFSETQRNKGNFPGRFSGRQFSNSRSEMNVSTLELGDSALYLCASSPDRIYGYTFGSGTRLTVV.

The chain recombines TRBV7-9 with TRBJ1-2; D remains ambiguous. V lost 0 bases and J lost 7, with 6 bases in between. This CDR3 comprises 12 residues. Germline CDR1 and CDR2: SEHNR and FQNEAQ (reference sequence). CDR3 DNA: TGTGCCAGCAGCTTAGCTCCATCTGGCTACACCTTC. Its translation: CASSLAPSGYTF.

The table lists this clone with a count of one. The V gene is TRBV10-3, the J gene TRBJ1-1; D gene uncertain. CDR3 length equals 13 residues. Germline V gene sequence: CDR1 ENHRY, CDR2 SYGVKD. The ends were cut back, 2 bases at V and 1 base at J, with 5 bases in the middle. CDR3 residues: CAISERSNTEAFF. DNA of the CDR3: TGTGCCATCAGTGAGCGGTCGAACACTGAAGCTTTCTTT.

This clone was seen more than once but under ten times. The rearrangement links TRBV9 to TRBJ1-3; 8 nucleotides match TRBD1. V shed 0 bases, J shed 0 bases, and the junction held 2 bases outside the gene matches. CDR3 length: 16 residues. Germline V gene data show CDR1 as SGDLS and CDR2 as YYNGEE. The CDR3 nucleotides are TGTGCCAGCAGCGTAGGTGGGACAGGCTCTGGAAACACCATATATTTT. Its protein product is CASSVGGTGSGNTIYF.

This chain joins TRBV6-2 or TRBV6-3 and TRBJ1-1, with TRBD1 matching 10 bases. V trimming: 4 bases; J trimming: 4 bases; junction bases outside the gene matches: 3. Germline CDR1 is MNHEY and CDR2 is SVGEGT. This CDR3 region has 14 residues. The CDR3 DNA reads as TGTGCCAGCAGTTTGGGACAGGGGAGCACTGAAGCTTTCTTT. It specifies CASSLGQGSTEAFF.

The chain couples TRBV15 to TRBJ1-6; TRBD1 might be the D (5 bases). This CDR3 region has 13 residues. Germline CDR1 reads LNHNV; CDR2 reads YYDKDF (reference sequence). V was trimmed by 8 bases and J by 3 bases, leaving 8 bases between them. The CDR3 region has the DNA TGTGCCACCGGGGCGGACTATAATTCACCCCTCCACTTT. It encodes CATGADYNSPLHF.

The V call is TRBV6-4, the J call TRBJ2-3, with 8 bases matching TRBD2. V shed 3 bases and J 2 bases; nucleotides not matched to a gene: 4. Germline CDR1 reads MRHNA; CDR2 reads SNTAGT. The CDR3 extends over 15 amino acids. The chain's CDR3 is CASSELAAFTDTQYF. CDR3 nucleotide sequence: TGTGCCAGCAGTGAACTAGCGGCCTTCACAGATACGCAGTATTTT.

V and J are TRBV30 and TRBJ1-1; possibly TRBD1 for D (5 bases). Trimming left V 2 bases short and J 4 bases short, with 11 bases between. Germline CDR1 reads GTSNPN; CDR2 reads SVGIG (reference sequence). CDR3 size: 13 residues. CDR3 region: CAWSHAGGTEAFF. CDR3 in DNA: TGTGCCTGGAGTCACGCCGGGGGCACTGAAGCTTTCTTT.

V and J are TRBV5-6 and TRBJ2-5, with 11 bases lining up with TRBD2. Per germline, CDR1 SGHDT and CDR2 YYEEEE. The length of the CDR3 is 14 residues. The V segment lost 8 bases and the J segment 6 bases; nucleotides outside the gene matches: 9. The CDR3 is CASMLAGGRKTQYF. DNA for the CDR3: TGTGCCAGTATGTTAGCGGGAGGGCGGAAGACCCAGTACTTC.